The sequence of this T cell receptor beta chain was determined in a study of blood T cell repertoires in COVID-19 (dated by TCRdb to the early 2020s). About the full investigation: Samples from collaborators originated in the United States, Italy and Spain and spanned both the acute and convalescent phases of COVID-19. Deeply sampled blood TCRbeta repertoires from subjects exposed to, actively infected with, or recovered from COVID-19 were included in the dataset. The sample metadata nearly always contained a de-identified subject ID, COVID-19 status, age in years and sex. The prospective study material was composed of cDNA or gDNA derived from T cells, B-cell-depleted T cells, or PBMCs. The samples were drawn from the first 160 participants of the ongoing ImmuneRACE study and from 1,200 or so subjects provided by 6 global collaborators. Where available, HLA class I and class II types were taken from metadata supplied by the sample provider and were not determined by assay-based typing. A freely available public database, intended as a resource for researchers studying the immune response to SARS-CoV-2, is where the repertoires were released.

The CDR3 covers 14 residues, taking in both the cysteine and the phenylalanine. The DNA shown is the 42-base CDR3, in frame from base 1. The V and J ends are trimmed by 2 bases and 8 bases, leaving 15 bases between them. The germline V gene sets CDR1 to MNHNS and CDR2 to SASEGT. As to this clone: Its antigen has not been determined. The sample holds no much larger clone one base away, and base qualities are not on file.

Participants in the prospective study were aged about 18 to 100 years, lived in some 24 United States geographic areas, and enrolled through a virtual design. Cohort assignment in the prospective study relied on participant-reported clinical history from a screening survey and a study questionnaire. Each participant in the prospective study had whole blood, serum and a nasopharyngeal or oropharyngeal swab collected by mobile phlebotomists. Additional blood draws and questionnaires over an approximately 2-month period could optionally be provided by prospective study participants. Prospective study blood samples were shipped either frozen or at room temperature before DNA extraction. The immunoSEQ Assay, a bias-controlled multiplex PCR, was used to amplify TCRbeta CDR3 regions from genomic DNA. Processing in the source paper ran as follows. Within the assay, amplification of reference gene primers was used to estimate how many nucleated cells each sample contained. Sequence reads were collapsed and filtered to measure the absolute abundance of every unique TCRbeta CDR3 rearrangement. Productive Simpson clonality was computed per sample as the square root of Simpson's diversity index over productive rearrangements. The source is immuneACCESS, and TCRdb retained only in-frame sequences with V and J called. Part of the clones is not carried over; for the studies checked, unresolved V genes explain less than half of this, and the remainder is unexplained. The D gene and trimming were derived from the DNA, and the V and J assignments and clone size from that table. Within this sample are 200,000 to 250,000 clones, with roughly 87% of them counted one time only. The top ten constitute more than 5% of the sample.

Here is what the overall study found, with its caveats: The amount of clinical and demographic metadata varied by source and participant and was provided uncurated.

The chain couples TRBV6-1 to TRBJ1-2; TRBD1 might be the D gene, on 6 matching bases. This clonotype was obtained from a woman under 40 with acute COVID-19. The sequenced sample was PBMCs or T cells enriched from blood (not recorded which). The CDR3: CASSEWVGAQGYTF. The sequenced DNA is TGTGCCAGCAGTGAATGGGTGGGGGCGCAAGGCTACACCTTC.